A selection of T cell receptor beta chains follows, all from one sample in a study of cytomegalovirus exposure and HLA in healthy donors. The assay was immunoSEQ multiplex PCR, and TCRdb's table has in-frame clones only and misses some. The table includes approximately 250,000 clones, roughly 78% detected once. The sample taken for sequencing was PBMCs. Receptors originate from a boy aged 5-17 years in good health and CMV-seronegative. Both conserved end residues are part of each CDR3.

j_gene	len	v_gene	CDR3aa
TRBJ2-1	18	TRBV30	CAWSSWSPSGAGYNEQFF
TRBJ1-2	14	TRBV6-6	CASSSGTDIYGYTF
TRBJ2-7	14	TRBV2	CASHETESSYEQYF
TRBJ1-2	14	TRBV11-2	CASSPGLEVYGYTF
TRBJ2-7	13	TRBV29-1	CSVDSGVSYEQYF
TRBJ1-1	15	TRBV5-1	CASSASGHSNTEAFF
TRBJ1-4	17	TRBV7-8	CASSLALTPGLGEKLFF
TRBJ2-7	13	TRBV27	CATGGSGFHEQYF
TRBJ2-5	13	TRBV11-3	CASSPRERETQYF
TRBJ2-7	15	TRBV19	CASSILAGDLHEQYF
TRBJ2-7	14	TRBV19	CASSPRDGVYEQYF
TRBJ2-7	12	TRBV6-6	CASSSTSNEQYF
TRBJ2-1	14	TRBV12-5	CASGRRLAGSEQFF
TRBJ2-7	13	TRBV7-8	CASSQRTGTEQYF
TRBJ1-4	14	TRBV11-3	CASGRTQNNEKLFF
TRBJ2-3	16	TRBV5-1	CASTRLQGASTDTQYF
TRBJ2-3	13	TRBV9	CASSSGNADTQYF
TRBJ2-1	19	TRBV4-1	CASSRRQTRLDAEYNEQFF
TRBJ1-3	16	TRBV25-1	CASSAQTGWSGNTIYF
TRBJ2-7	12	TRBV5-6	CASSYTGSEQYF
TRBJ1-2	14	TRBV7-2	CASSPRQGNGGYTF
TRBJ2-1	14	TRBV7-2	CASSLSQAIAEQFF